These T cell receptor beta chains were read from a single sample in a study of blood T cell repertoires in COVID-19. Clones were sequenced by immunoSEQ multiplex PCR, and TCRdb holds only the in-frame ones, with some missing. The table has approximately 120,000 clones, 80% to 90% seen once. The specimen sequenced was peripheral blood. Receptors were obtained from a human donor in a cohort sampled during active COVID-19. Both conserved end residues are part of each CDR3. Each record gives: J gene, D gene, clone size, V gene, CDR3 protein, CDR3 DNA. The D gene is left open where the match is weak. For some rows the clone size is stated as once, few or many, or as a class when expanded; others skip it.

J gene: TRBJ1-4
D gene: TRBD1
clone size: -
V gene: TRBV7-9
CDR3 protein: CASTRTGVEKLFF
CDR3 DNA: TGTGCCAGCACACGGACAGGCGTCGAAAAACTGTTTTTT

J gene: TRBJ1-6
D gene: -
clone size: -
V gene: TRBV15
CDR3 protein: CATSRQGYSPLHF
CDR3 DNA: TGTGCCACCAGCAGGCAGGGTTATTCACCCCTCCACTTT

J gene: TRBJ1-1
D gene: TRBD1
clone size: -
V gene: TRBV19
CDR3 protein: CASSSGQRMNTEAFF
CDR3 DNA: TGTGCCAGTAGTTCGGGACAGCGAATGAACACTGAAGCTTTCTTT

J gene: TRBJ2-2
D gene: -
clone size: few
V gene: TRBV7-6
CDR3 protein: CASSLSGGGGELFF
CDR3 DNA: TGTGCCAGCAGCTTATCTGGGGGAGGCGGGGAGCTGTTTTTT

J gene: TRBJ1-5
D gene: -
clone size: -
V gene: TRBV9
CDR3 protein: CASSVEQDSNQPQHF
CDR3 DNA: TGTGCCAGCAGCGTAGAACAGGATAGCAATCAGCCCCAGCATTTT

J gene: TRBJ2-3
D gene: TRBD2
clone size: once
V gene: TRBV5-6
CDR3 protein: CASSTGAGDTQYF
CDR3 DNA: TGTGCCAGCAGTACGGGAGCGGGGGATACGCAGTATTTT

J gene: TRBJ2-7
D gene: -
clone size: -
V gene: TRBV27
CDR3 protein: CASSLNQGGYEQYF
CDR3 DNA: TGTGCCAGCAGTTTAAATCAGGGCGGCTACGAGCAGTACTTC

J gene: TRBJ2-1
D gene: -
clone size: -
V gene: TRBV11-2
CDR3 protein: CASSSRGTVSYNEQFF
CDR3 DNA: TGTGCCAGCAGCTCACGCGGGACAGTCTCCTACAATGAGCAGTTCTTC

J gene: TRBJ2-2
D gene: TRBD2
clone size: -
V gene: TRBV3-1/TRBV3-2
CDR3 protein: CASSRGGGAWLFF
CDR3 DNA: TGTGCCAGCAGCCGGGGCGGGGGGGCCTGGCTGTTTTTT

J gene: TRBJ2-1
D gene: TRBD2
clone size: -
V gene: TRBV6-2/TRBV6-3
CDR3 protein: CASSIGLAANPGADEQFF
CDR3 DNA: TGTGCCAGCAGCATAGGACTAGCGGCTAACCCGGGTGCGGATGAGCAGTTCTTC

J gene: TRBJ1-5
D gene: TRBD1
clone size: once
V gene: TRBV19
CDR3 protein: CASSTLRGRGGVQPQHF
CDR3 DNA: TGTGCCAGTAGTACCCTCAGGGGGCGAGGAGGAGTTCAGCCCCAGCATTTT

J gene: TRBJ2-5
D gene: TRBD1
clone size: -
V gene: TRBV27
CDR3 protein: CASKDREETQYF
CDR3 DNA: TGTGCCAGCAAGGACAGGGAAGAGACCCAGTACTTC

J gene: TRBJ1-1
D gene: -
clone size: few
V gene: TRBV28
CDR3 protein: CASSLRQGLVNTEAFF
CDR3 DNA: TGTGCCAGCAGTTTACGTCAGGGCCTGGTGAACACTGAAGCTTTCTTT

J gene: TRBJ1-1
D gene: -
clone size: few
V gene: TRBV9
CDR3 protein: CASSENGISNTEAFF
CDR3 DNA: TGTGCCAGCAGCGAAAACGGGATTTCTAACACTGAAGCTTTCTTT

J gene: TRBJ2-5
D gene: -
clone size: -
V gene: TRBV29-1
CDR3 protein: CSVNRVGETQYF
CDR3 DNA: TGCAGCGTTAACAGGGTAGGGGAGACCCAGTACTTC

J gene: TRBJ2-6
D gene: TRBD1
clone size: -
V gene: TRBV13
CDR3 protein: CASRQLYRDRDFAGANVLTF
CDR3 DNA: TGTGCCAGCAGACAGCTCTATCGGGACAGGGATTTTGCTGGGGCCAACGTCCTGACTTTC

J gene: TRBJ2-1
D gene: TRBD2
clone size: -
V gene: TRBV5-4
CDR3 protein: CASSRDYLSYNEQFF
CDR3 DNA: TGTGCCAGCAGCAGGGACTATCTCTCCTACAATGAGCAGTTCTTC

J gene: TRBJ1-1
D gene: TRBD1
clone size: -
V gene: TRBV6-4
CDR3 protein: CASSDRTGSTEAFF
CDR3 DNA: TGTGCCAGCAGTGACCGGACAGGCAGCACTGAAGCTTTCTTT

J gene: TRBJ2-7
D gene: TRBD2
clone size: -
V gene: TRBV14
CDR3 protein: CASSQRRGGAYEQYF
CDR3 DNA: TGTGCCAGCAGCCAACGTCGTGGGGGGGCCTACGAGCAGTACTTC

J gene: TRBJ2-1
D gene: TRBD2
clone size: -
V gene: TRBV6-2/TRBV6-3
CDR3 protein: CASSWRLAGGNEQFF
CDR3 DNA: TGTGCCAGCAGTTGGCGACTAGCGGGAGGCAATGAGCAGTTCTTC

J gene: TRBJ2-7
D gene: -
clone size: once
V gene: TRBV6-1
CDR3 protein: CASSEYDPSQGASSYEQYF
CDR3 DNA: TGTGCCAGCAGTGAATATGATCCTTCTCAGGGCGCAAGCTCCTACGAGCAGTACTTC

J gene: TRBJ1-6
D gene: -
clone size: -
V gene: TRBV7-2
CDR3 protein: CASSLVWTANSPLHF
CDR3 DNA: TGTGCCAGCAGCTTAGTGTGGACAGCCAATTCACCCCTCCACTTT

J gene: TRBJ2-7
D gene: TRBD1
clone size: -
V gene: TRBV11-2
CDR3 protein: CASSRDRDEQYF
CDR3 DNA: TGTGCCAGCAGCCGCGACAGGGACGAGCAGTACTTC

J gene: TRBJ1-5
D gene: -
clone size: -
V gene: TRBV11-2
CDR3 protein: CASSSRGGQPQHF
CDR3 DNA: TGTGCCAGCAGCTCCCGGGGGGGTCAGCCCCAGCATTTT

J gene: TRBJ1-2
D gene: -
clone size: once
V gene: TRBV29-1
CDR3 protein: CSVETTYNYGYTF
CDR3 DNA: TGCAGCGTTGAGACAACCTATAACTATGGCTACACCTTC

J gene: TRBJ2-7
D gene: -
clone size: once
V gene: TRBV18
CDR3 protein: CASSPPGRRSYEQYF
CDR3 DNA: TGTGCCAGCTCACCCCCAGGGAGGAGGTCCTACGAGCAGTACTTC

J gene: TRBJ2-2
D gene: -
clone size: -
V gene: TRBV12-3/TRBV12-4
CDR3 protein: CASSSFGELFF
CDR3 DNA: TGTGCCAGCAGTTCATTCGGGGAGCTGTTTTTT

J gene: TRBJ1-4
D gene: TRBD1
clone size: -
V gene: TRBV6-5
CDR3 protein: CASSSGTATNEKLFF
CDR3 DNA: TGTGCCAGCAGTTCTGGGACAGCAACTAATGAAAAACTGTTTTTT

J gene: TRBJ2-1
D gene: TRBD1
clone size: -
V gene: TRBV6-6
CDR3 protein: CASSYQGQAPYNEQFF
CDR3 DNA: TGTGCCAGCAGTTACCAGGGACAGGCTCCCTACAATGAGCAGTTCTTC

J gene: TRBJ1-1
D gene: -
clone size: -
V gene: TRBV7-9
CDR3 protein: CASNPLDRNTEAFF
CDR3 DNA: TGTGCCAGCAACCCCCTCGACAGGAACACTGAAGCTTTCTTT